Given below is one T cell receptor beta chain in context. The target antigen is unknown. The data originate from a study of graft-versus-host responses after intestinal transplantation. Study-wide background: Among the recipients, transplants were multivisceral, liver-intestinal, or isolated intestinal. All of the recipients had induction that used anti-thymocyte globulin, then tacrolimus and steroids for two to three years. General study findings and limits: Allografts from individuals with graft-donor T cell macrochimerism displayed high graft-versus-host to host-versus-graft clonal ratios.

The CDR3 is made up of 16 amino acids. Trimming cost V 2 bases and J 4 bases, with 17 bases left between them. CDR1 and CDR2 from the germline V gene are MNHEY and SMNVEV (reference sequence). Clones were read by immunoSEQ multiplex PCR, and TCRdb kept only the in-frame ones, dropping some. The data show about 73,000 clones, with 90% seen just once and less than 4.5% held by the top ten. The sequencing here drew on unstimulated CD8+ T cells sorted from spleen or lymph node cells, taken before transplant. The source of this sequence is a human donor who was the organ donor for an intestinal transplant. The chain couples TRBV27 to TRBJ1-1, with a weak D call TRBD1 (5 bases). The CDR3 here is CASSLGEGRGRTEAFF. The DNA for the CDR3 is TGTGCCAGCAGTTTAGGGGAGGGGAGAGGTCGCACTGAAGCTTTCTTT.